This T cell receptor beta chain was recorded in a study of identical twins. In TCRdb, the 5' RACE reads were re-called with MiXCR into one record per CDR3 protein. Of around 450,000 distinct CDR3 sequences in the sample, over 12% were seen once. The CDR3 has 13 amino acids. Germline CDR1 reads SNHLY; CDR2 reads FYNNEI. Trimming took 7 bases from V and 7 from J, leaving 16 bases between them. A further study also used this sample, focusing on yellow fever vaccine responses in identical twins.

This chain joins TRBV2 and TRBJ2-5; tentatively, D is TRBD1 (6 bases). Material for sequencing was CD4+ T cells sorted from blood. The TCR originated in a woman younger than 35 in good health. CDR3 sequence (DNA): TGTGCCAGCACCGGACAGCCTCCTTCGACCCAGTACTTC. Encoded protein: CASTGQPPSTQYF.